The text below deals with one T cell receptor beta chain. Its antigen is not identified. Only Caucasian adults living in Nashville, Tennessee served as donors. Genomic DNA for unsorted samples was obtained from approximately 100 million PBMCs. This entry is derived from a study of shared clonotypes between healthy human individuals. Notes on the study in general: A limitation of the genetic and exposure-history diversity represented arose from few donors.

Template amounts of around 270 ng DNA, approximately 30,000 T cell genomes, were employed in unsorted PBMC replicate PCRs. Clones were sequenced by immunoSEQ multiplex PCR, and TCRdb holds only the in-frame ones, with some missing. The sample includes some 470,000 clones, less than 80% of them seen just once. The germline CDR1 and CDR2 sequences are GTSNPN and SVGIG (reference sequence). V lost 2 bases, J lost 3 bases, and 13 bases lay in between. The CDR3 is made up of 14 amino acids. The V and J genes are TRBV30 and TRBJ1-2; a possible D gene is TRBD1 (6 bases). This clonotype was sampled from a woman in her thirties or forties in good health. Some clones in this sample may be carry-over from other donors' samples. Source material: PBMCs. This CDR3 reads CAWSTKPGDYGYTF. CDR3 nucleotides: TGTGCCTGGAGTACCAAACCAGGGGACTATGGCTACACCTTC.